The T cell receptor (beta chain) under discussion was sequenced for a study of cytomegalovirus exposure and HLA in healthy donors. The V end was cut by 0 bases, the J end by 5 bases, with 5 bases between. The CDR3 length is 13 residues. The germline V gene has CDR1 SGHDT and CDR2 YYEEEE. The PCR employed 60 Vbeta primers together with 13 Jbeta primers. Sequencing used immunoSEQ multiplex PCR; TCRdb keeps in-frame clones, though not all of them. The table shows approximately 150,000 clones, with more than 70% occurring only once. The sample consisted of PBMCs. The TCR comes from a man younger than 40 in good health and CMV-seronegative. The chain employs TRBV5-6 and TRBJ1-4; unclear D gene. CDR3 nucleotides: TGTGCCAGCAGCTTGGGTCCAAATGAAAAACTGTTTTTT. This codes for CASSLGPNEKLFF.